This is a list of T cell receptor beta chains from one sample in a study of blood T cell repertoires in COVID-19. Profiling relied on immunoSEQ multiplex PCR, and the TCRdb table lists in-frame clones only, not all of them. This table has about 270,000 clones, 70% to 90% appearing once. Material for sequencing was peripheral blood. The source of these receptors is a woman in her sixties or seventies with acute or convalescent COVID-19. Both conserved end residues are part of each CDR3. The D gene is left open where the match is weak. The size of a clone is reported for some rows only, either as once, few or many, or as a class for expanded clones.

v_call: TRBV7-9
clone_size: few
j_call: TRBJ1-1
d_call: -
cdr3_nt: TGTGCCAGCAGCCCCAACCGGGGATCGAACACTGAAGCTTTCTTT
cdr3_aa: CASSPNRGSNTEAFF

v_call: TRBV3-1/TRBV3-2
clone_size: few
j_call: TRBJ2-3
d_call: -
cdr3_nt: TGTGCCAGTCTAGGGGGACCCACAGATACGCAGTATTTT
cdr3_aa: CASLGGPTDTQYF

v_call: TRBV19
clone_size: -
j_call: TRBJ2-1
d_call: TRBD1
cdr3_nt: TGTGCCAGTAGTATCCCCGGGACAGGCATCCCGCAACTGTTCTTC
cdr3_aa: CASSIPGTGIPQLFF

v_call: TRBV3-1/TRBV3-2
clone_size: -
j_call: TRBJ2-7
d_call: TRBD1
cdr3_nt: TGTGCCAGCAGCCATACAGGGGCAGGCACCGAGCAGTACTTC
cdr3_aa: CASSHTGAGTEQYF

v_call: TRBV19
clone_size: few
j_call: TRBJ2-1
d_call: -
cdr3_nt: TGTGCCAGTACCGATAGGATGGCAGGGCGGAATGAGCAGTTCTTC
cdr3_aa: CASTDRMAGRNEQFF

v_call: TRBV28
clone_size: -
j_call: TRBJ1-5
d_call: -
cdr3_nt: TGTGCCAGCAGCTCTTACAGGGATCAGCCCCAGCATTTT
cdr3_aa: CASSSYRDQPQHF

v_call: TRBV7-9
clone_size: -
j_call: TRBJ1-6
d_call: -
cdr3_nt: TGTGCCAGCAGCTTAATACAGTCTAATTCACCCCTCCACTTT
cdr3_aa: CASSLIQSNSPLHF

v_call: TRBV2
clone_size: -
j_call: TRBJ2-7
d_call: -
cdr3_nt: TGTGCCAGCACTTACAGCTACGAGCAGTACTTC
cdr3_aa: CASTYSYEQYF

v_call: TRBV30
clone_size: -
j_call: TRBJ1-6
d_call: -
cdr3_nt: TGTGCCTGGAGTGTACGAGTGGGCACGGGAAGCTCCTATAATTCACCCCTCCACTTT
cdr3_aa: CAWSVRVGTGSSYNSPLHF

v_call: TRBV25-1
clone_size: -
j_call: TRBJ2-7
d_call: -
cdr3_nt: TGTGCCAGCAGTGCAAACAGGGTTGGTGTCGACGAGCAGTACTTC
cdr3_aa: CASSANRVGVDEQYF

v_call: TRBV7-3
clone_size: -
j_call: TRBJ2-1
d_call: -
cdr3_nt: TGTGCCAGCAGCGTTCCGGGACGGCGGGGTGAGCAGTTCTTC
cdr3_aa: CASSVPGRRGEQFF

v_call: TRBV6-6
clone_size: -
j_call: TRBJ2-7
d_call: TRBD2
cdr3_nt: TGTGCCAGCAGCTCACCCTCTAGCGGGGTATCCTACGAGCAGTACTTC
cdr3_aa: CASSSPSSGVSYEQYF

v_call: TRBV15
clone_size: -
j_call: TRBJ1-6
d_call: TRBD1
cdr3_nt: TGTGCCACCAGCAGGGGGACAGGGGCCTCGAATTCACCCCTCCACTTT
cdr3_aa: CATSRGTGASNSPLHF

v_call: TRBV15
clone_size: -
j_call: TRBJ2-1
d_call: TRBD2
cdr3_nt: TGTGCCACCAGCAGAGACCGGGGGGTTTACAATGAGCAGTTCTTC
cdr3_aa: CATSRDRGVYNEQFF

v_call: TRBV6-5
clone_size: -
j_call: TRBJ1-2
d_call: TRBD1
cdr3_nt: TGTGCCAGCAGTTACCGAAACGACAGGGCATATGGCTACACCTTC
cdr3_aa: CASSYRNDRAYGYTF

v_call: TRBV6-5
clone_size: -
j_call: TRBJ1-1
d_call: -
cdr3_nt: TGTGCCAGCAGTTACTCGGGCCAGATAAACACTGAAGCTTTCTTT
cdr3_aa: CASSYSGQINTEAFF

v_call: TRBV9
clone_size: -
j_call: TRBJ1-2
d_call: -
cdr3_nt: TGTGCCAGCAGCGTAGGCTTAGGGGGAGAGTCCGTAAACTATGGCTACACCTTC
cdr3_aa: CASSVGLGGESVNYGYTF

v_call: TRBV19
clone_size: -
j_call: TRBJ1-1
d_call: TRBD1
cdr3_nt: TGTGCCAGTAGGGTTCAGGGGGCAAGGAACACTGAAGCTTTCTTT
cdr3_aa: CASRVQGARNTEAFF

v_call: TRBV4-2
clone_size: -
j_call: TRBJ2-2
d_call: TRBD1
cdr3_nt: TGTGCCAGCAGCCAGGACAGGGCGGCCGGGGAGCTGTTTTTT
cdr3_aa: CASSQDRAAGELFF

v_call: TRBV15
clone_size: -
j_call: TRBJ1-4
d_call: -
cdr3_nt: TGTGCCACCAGCAGAGGGCTTAGAACAGGGCCAGGTGAAAAACTGTTTTTT
cdr3_aa: CATSRGLRTGPGEKLFF

v_call: TRBV28
clone_size: -
j_call: TRBJ1-2
d_call: -
cdr3_nt: TGTGCCAGCAGTTACAGGGACATGGGCTATGGCTACACCTTC
cdr3_aa: CASSYRDMGYGYTF

v_call: TRBV6-2/TRBV6-3
clone_size: -
j_call: TRBJ2-5
d_call: -
cdr3_nt: TGTGCCAGCAGTTACCAGGGGGGAACAGGCCAAGAGACCCAGTACTTC
cdr3_aa: CASSYQGGTGQETQYF

v_call: TRBV9
clone_size: -
j_call: TRBJ2-7
d_call: TRBD2
cdr3_nt: TGTGCCAGCAGCGCTACTAGCGGTTCCTACGAGCAGTACTTC
cdr3_aa: CASSATSGSYEQYF

v_call: TRBV7-9
clone_size: -
j_call: TRBJ2-5
d_call: TRBD1
cdr3_nt: TGTGCCAGCAGCTTACCAGGGGGCCAAGAGACCCAGTACTTC
cdr3_aa: CASSLPGGQETQYF

v_call: TRBV18
clone_size: few
j_call: TRBJ1-1
d_call: -
cdr3_nt: TGTGCCAGCTCCGAAATGCAGGACACTGAAGCTTTCTTT
cdr3_aa: CASSEMQDTEAFF

v_call: TRBV9
clone_size: once
j_call: TRBJ1-1
d_call: TRBD1
cdr3_nt: TGTGCCAGCAGCGTAGAAGGACAGGGACGTCCCGAAGCTTTCTTT
cdr3_aa: CASSVEGQGRPEAFF

v_call: TRBV5-8
clone_size: -
j_call: TRBJ1-2
d_call: -
cdr3_nt: TGTGCCAGCAGCCGGGATTACTATGGCTACACCTTC
cdr3_aa: CASSRDYYGYTF

v_call: TRBV5-1
clone_size: -
j_call: TRBJ1-4
d_call: -
cdr3_nt: TGCGCCAGCAGCTCACGCTCGGGAGGAGAAAAACTGTTTTTT
cdr3_aa: CASSSRSGGEKLFF

v_call: TRBV7-6
clone_size: -
j_call: TRBJ2-1
d_call: TRBD2
cdr3_nt: TGTGCCAGCAGCTGGAGGGCTAGCGGAAACAATGAGCAGTTCTTC
cdr3_aa: CASSWRASGNNEQFF

v_call: TRBV12-5
clone_size: -
j_call: TRBJ2-3
d_call: -
cdr3_nt: TGTGCTAGTGGTTTGGGGACTAGCACAGATACGCAGTATTTT
cdr3_aa: CASGLGTSTDTQYF

v_call: TRBV24-1
clone_size: -
j_call: TRBJ2-2
d_call: TRBD1
cdr3_nt: TGTGCCACCCGGGACAGGGAGGGCGGGGAGCTGTTTTTT
cdr3_aa: CATRDREGGELFF

v_call: TRBV19
clone_size: -
j_call: TRBJ2-6
d_call: -
cdr3_nt: TGTGCCAGTAGTATAGTGGGGCACGGGGCCAACGTCCTGACTTTC
cdr3_aa: CASSIVGHGANVLTF

v_call: TRBV9
clone_size: -
j_call: TRBJ2-7
d_call: TRBD2
cdr3_nt: TGTGCCAGCAGCGCTAGCGGGGTCTCCTACGAGCAGTACTTC
cdr3_aa: CASSASGVSYEQYF

v_call: TRBV27
clone_size: -
j_call: TRBJ1-3
d_call: -
cdr3_nt: TGTGCCAGCAGTCGGGGGACCTCTGGAAACACCATATATTTT
cdr3_aa: CASSRGTSGNTIYF

v_call: TRBV30
clone_size: -
j_call: TRBJ1-3
d_call: TRBD1
cdr3_nt: TGTGCCTGGACGGACAGGGGATCAGGAAACACCATATATTTT
cdr3_aa: CAWTDRGSGNTIYF

v_call: TRBV9
clone_size: -
j_call: TRBJ1-1
d_call: -
cdr3_nt: TGTGCCAGCAGCGTCGGGGGGGCGGAATTGAGGGACACTGAAGCTTTCTTT
cdr3_aa: CASSVGGAELRDTEAFF

v_call: TRBV13
clone_size: -
j_call: TRBJ1-2
d_call: -
cdr3_nt: TGTGCCAGCAGCGGATCAGGGGATAAGGCTGGCTACACCTTC
cdr3_aa: CASSGSGDKAGYTF

v_call: TRBV2
clone_size: -
j_call: TRBJ1-2
d_call: -
cdr3_nt: TGTGCCAGCAGCGAAAGCCAGGGTGTGCGTGGCTACACCTTC
cdr3_aa: CASSESQGVRGYTF